One sample yielded the 24 T cell receptor beta chains listed below, sequenced in a study of blood T cells in healthy people across ages. Using a J-beta primer mix together with a sample-barcoded 5' primer, a second PCR was run for roughly 6 to 11 cycles. TCRdb called the 5' RACE reads again in MiXCR, with one record for every CDR3 protein. The table has around 1,100,000 distinct CDR3 sequences, roughly two fifths seen once; the top ten hold roughly 13%. The sequenced sample was blood. All receptors come from a man between 18 and 29 years old in good health.

This clonotype has a handful of counts. The chain couples TRBV7-9 to TRBJ2-7; 8 nucleotides line up with TRBD1. Germline trimming cut 0 bases from V and 0 bases from J; bases unmatched to any gene: 4. This CDR3 is 16 amino acids long. Per the germline V gene, CDR1 is SEHNR and CDR2 is FQNEAQ (reference sequence). The CDR3 here is CASSLARDRSSYEQYF. The CDR3 DNA sequence: TGTGCCAGCAGCTTAGCGCGGGACAGGAGCTCCTACGAGCAGTACTTC.

This clonotype has just a few counts. The V gene is TRBV9, the J gene TRBJ1-1, with 7 bases that match TRBD1. V shed 3 bases and J 4 bases; nucleotides not matched to a gene: 3. Germline lookup yields CDR1 SGDLS and CDR2 YYNGEE. The CDR3 sequence is 13 residues long. DNA of the CDR3: TGTGCCAGCAGCGGGCCAGGGGGCACTGAAGCTTTCTTT. Its translation: CASSGPGGTEAFF.

The sample holds a few counts of this clonotype. This chain links TRBV11-2 with TRBJ2-7; 12 bases match TRBD2. Losses at the gene ends were 2 bases for V and 7 bases for J; bases not matched to a gene: 12. From germline, CDR1 is SGHAT and CDR2 FQNNGV. The CDR3 totals 17 residues. CDR3 DNA sequence: TGTGCCAGCAGCTTAACGTCTCGACTAGCGGGGGACAATGAGCAGTACTTC. As protein: CASSLTSRLAGDNEQYF.

CDR3 loop: CASSSRSYNQPQHF. The CDR3 DNA is TGTGCCAGCAGCTCCCGATCATACAATCAGCCCCAGCATTTT. The rearrangement links TRBV7-3 to TRBJ1-5; the D is unclear. Germline CDR1 and CDR2: SGHTA and FQGTGA. V was shortened by 4 bases and J by 3 bases, with 10 bases between the two germline ends. CDR3 length: 14 amino acids.

V is TRBV27 and J is TRBJ1-4, with D possibly TRBD1 on 6 matching bases. The germline V gene has CDR1 MNHEY and CDR2 SMNVEV (reference sequence). V was clipped by 5 bases and J by 12 bases, with 13 bases between them. This CDR3 contains 12 residues. The CDR3 nucleotides are TGTGCCAGCAGTACACAGGGAAGGGAACTGTTTTTT. Its protein product is CASSTQGRELFF.

The V and J genes are TRBV13 and TRBJ2-1, with a weak D call TRBD2 (6 bases). Trimming left V 3 bases short and J 1 base short, with 10 bases between. The CDR3 is 15 residues long. CDR1 and CDR2 from the germline V gene are PRHDT and FYEKMQ (reference sequence). CDR3: CASSFTGESYNEQFF. CDR3 bases: TGTGCCAGCAGCTTTACGGGGGAATCCTACAATGAGCAGTTCTTC. The entire variable domain, with the rest obtained from reference TRBV13 and TRBJ2-1, is as follows: AAGVIQSPRHLIKEKRETATLKCYPIPRHDTVYWYQQGPGQDPQFLISFYEKMQSDKGSIPDRFSAQQFSDYHSELNMSSLELGDSALYFCASSFTGESYNEQFFGPGTRLTVL.

The chain uses TRBV28 and TRBJ2-7; 7 bases agree with TRBD1. This CDR3 comprises 13 residues. With 6 bases clipped from V and 3 bases from J, the junction kept 5 bases outside the gene matches. Germline V gene data show CDR1 as MDHEN and CDR2 as SYDVKM. CDR3 in amino acids: CASSNRQGYEQYF. CDR3 in DNA: TGTGCCAGCAGCAACCGACAGGGCTACGAGCAGTACTTC.

V usage is TRBV6-2 or TRBV6-3 and J usage is TRBJ1-5; possibly TRBD1 for D (5 bases). Germline CDR1 is MNHEY and CDR2 is SVGEGT. Trimming removed 1 base from V and 6 bases from J, with 13 bases in between. This CDR3 contains 15 residues. CDR3 DNA sequence: TGTGCCAGCAGTTACTTCCAAGGGGCGGGTCAGCCCCAGCATTTT. Its translation: CASSYFQGAGQPQHF.

The rearrangement links TRBV20-1 to TRBJ2-3; 10 bases fit TRBD2. The CDR3 has 17 amino acids. Germline loops: CDR1 DFQATT, CDR2 SNEGSKA (reference sequence). With V trimmed by 0 bases and J by 5 bases, 11 bases remained unmatched. In DNA, the CDR3 is TGCAGTGCTAGAGAGGTTCCAGCTAGCGGGGGACGAGATACGCAGTATTTT. Translating gives CSAREVPASGGRDTQYF.

This sequence joins TRBV3-1 and TRBJ2-3; D gene uncertain. The V gene's germline CDR1 is LGHDT and CDR2 YNNKEL (reference sequence). The CDR3 is made up of 14 amino acids. The V and J ends lost 1 base and 6 bases respectively, with 11 bases between them. DNA of the CDR3: TGTGCCAGCAGCCAAGGCCTTCTCCCCGATACGCAGTATTTT. It specifies CASSQGLLPDTQYF.

At least ten counts were recorded for this clonotype. The chain uses TRBV14 and TRBJ2-1; D is perhaps TRBD2 (6 bases). The V and J ends lost 3 bases and 6 bases respectively, with 12 bases between them. CDR1 and CDR2 from the germline V gene are SGHDN and FVKESK. This CDR3 region has 14 residues. The CDR3 DNA is TGTGCCAGCAGCCAGCGTGGGAGGTTCAATGAGCAGTTCTTC. Residues: CASSQRGRFNEQFF.

This clonotype showed up just once. Being one base from a much bigger clone, this may be a read error. The rearrangement links TRBV12-3 or TRBV12-4 to TRBJ2-1, with 7 positions matching TRBD2. J was trimmed by 8 bases and V by 8 bases; bases with no gene match: 12. CDR3 length: 14 residues. The chain's CDR3 is CASAWGTIGDEQFF. CDR3 DNA sequence: TGTGCCAGCGCCTGGGGGACTATTGGGGATGAGCAGTTCTTC.

This chain links TRBV19 with TRBJ1-5; 7 bases match TRBD1. The CDR3 extends over 16 amino acids. Germline V gives CDR1 LNHDA, CDR2 SQIVND (reference sequence). Unmatched junction bases numbered 11, after V lost 4 bases and J lost 5 bases. The DNA for the CDR3 is TGTGCCAGTAGTAAGTTGGGTCAGGGGGGAGATCAGCCCCAGCATTTT. This encodes CASSKLGQGGDQPQHF.

CDR3 amino acids: CASSKQGAQGNEKLFF. CDR3 bases: TGCGCCAGCAGCAAACAGGGGGCGCAGGGTAATGAAAAACTGTTTTTT. The gene calls are TRBV4-1 and TRBJ1-4; 9 nucleotides line up with TRBD1. This CDR3 contains 16 residues. V shed 5 bases and J 4 bases; nucleotides not matched to a gene: 8. From germline, CDR1 is MGHRA and CDR2 YSYEKL.

This chain uses TRBV6-2 or TRBV6-3 with TRBJ2-7, with TRBD1 identical over 9 bases. V dropped 5 bases and J dropped 5; count of bases not matched to a gene: 4. CDR1 MNHEY and CDR2 SVGEGT come from the germline V gene. The CDR3 has 13 amino acids. The CDR3 DNA reads as TGTGCCAGCAGTGACGGACAGGGGAACGAGCAGTACTTC. This codes for CASSDGQGNEQYF.

The genes are TRBV6-2 or TRBV6-3 and TRBJ2-1, with D possibly matching TRBD2 (5 bases). Germline-derived CDR1 and CDR2 are MNHEY and SVGEGT. The V end was cut by 4 bases, the J end by 2 bases, with 12 bases between. The CDR3 runs to 15 residues. CDR3 bases: TGTGCCAGCAGTTCCGGGAACCCGACCTACAATGAGCAGTTCTTC. Translating gives CASSSGNPTYNEQFF.

This rearrangement joins TRBV29-1 to TRBJ1-2; no clear D. Germline V lookup: CDR1 SQVTM, CDR2 ANQGSEA. The V gene lost 0 bases and the J gene lost 5 bases, with 13 bases spanning the gap. This CDR3 contains 14 residues. CDR3 in amino acids: CSVEDNEGLYGYTF. The CDR3, as DNA: TGCAGCGTTGAAGATAACGAGGGCCTTTATGGCTACACCTTC.

This clonotype was seen once. The chain is built from TRBV20-1 and TRBJ1-1; D not certain. This CDR3 is 13 amino acids long. V lost 3 bases and J lost 0, with 8 bases in between. CDR1 DFQATT and CDR2 SNEGSKA come from the germline V gene (reference sequence). The CDR3 reads CSASEPLNTEAFF. Written as DNA, the CDR3 is TGCAGTGCTAGTGAACCTTTGAACACTGAAGCTTTCTTT.

V gene TRBV4-1 combines with J gene TRBJ1-2; D is perhaps TRBD1 (5 bases). CDR3 length equals 13 residues. The germline CDR1 and CDR2 sequences are MGHRA and YSYEKL. V was cut by 1 base and J by 8 bases, with 11 bases left in between. The CDR3: CASSQVQGEGYTF. The CDR3 DNA sequence: TGCGCCAGCAGCCAAGTTCAGGGTGAGGGCTACACCTTC.

This chain uses TRBV6-5 with TRBJ2-3; 8 nucleotides line up with TRBD1. With 6 bases clipped from V and 3 bases from J, the junction kept 8 bases outside the gene matches. From germline, CDR1 is MNHEY and CDR2 SVGAGI. The CDR3 is 15 amino acids. CDR3 nucleotides: TGTGCCAGCAGCCCCAGGACAGGGTATACAGATACGCAGTATTTT. Its protein product is CASSPRTGYTDTQYF.

This clonotype was seen a few times. V and J are TRBV29-1 and TRBJ1-1; D might be TRBD1 (5 bases). V lost 6 bases and J lost 0, with 11 bases in between. Germline V lookup: CDR1 SQVTM, CDR2 ANQGSEA. This CDR3 has 13 residues. CDR3 DNA sequence: TGCAGCGTCGGGGGAGACATGAACACTGAAGCTTTCTTT. This translates into CSVGGDMNTEAFF.

The table lists this clonotype with many counts. J is TRBJ2-3 and V is TRBV5-1; perhaps TRBD1 as D (5 bases). The germline V and J ends were trimmed by 0 bases and 5 bases, with 7 bases remaining between them. CDR1 and CDR2 from the germline V gene are SGHRS and YFSETQ. The CDR3 sequence is 13 residues long. The CDR3 nucleotides are TGCGCCAGCAGCTTGGAGGGGCTAGATACGCAGTATTTT. Its protein is CASSLEGLDTQYF.

V and J are TRBV6-2 or TRBV6-3 and TRBJ2-3; the D gene is possibly TRBD2 (5 bases). Trimming left V 7 bases short and J 4 bases short, with 18 bases between. Per the germline V gene, CDR1 is MNHEY and CDR2 is SVGEGT. There are 15 residues in the CDR3. CDR3 protein: CASTLSWGAPDTQYF. CDR3 sequence (DNA): TGTGCCAGCACGCTTTCATGGGGAGCCCCAGATACGCAGTATTTT.

The V gene is TRBV20-1, the J gene TRBJ1-5, with 8 positions matching TRBD1. Germline values: CDR1 DFQATT, CDR2 SNEGSKA (reference sequence). The CDR3 extends over 16 amino acids. The V gene end was trimmed by 5 bases and the J gene end by 4 bases; junction bases not matched to a gene: 13. DNA for the CDR3: TGCAGTGCTCTCCGACAGGGGCTTAGGATTAATCAGCCCCAGCATTTT. Translated: CSALRQGLRINQPQHF.